This T cell receptor (beta chain) originates from a study of OX40 agonist ivuxolimab in advanced cancers. A note on the overall study: Ivuxolimab was an agonistic, fully human IgG2 monoclonal antibody directed against OX40 (CD134), a costimulatory receptor. Intravenous ivuxolimab was administered to patients every 2 weeks at six dose levels: 0.01, 0.1, 0.3, 1.5, 3 and 10 mg/kg. Of the approximately 50 dose-escalation patients, hepatocellular carcinoma was present in roughly 19, melanoma in approximately 15, renal cell carcinoma in 9 and head and neck cancer in 9. The dose-escalation cohort was almost 85% male with a mean age of approximately 60 years, ranging from 23 to 79. Prior anti-PD-1, anti-PD-L1 or anti-CTLA-4 therapy was permitted, and about two fifths of dose-escalation patients had received checkpoint inhibitors. Partial responses occurred in three dose-escalation patients: two with cutaneous melanoma and one with hepatocellular carcinoma. Peripheral TCRbeta sequencing aimed to test whether ivuxolimab altered TCR sequence diversity and caused clonal T-cell expansion. The paper reports the monotherapy dose-escalation portion (N of about 50 patients) of the phase I ivuxolimab trial. General conclusions and limits of the study: At doses from 0.1 to 3.0 mg/kg, clonal expansion was seen in both CD4+ and CD8+ blood T cells between baseline and week 6. Partial responders in the 0.1-3.0 mg/kg groups had among the lowest normalized peripheral clonal expansion, especially among CD8+ T cells. Antigen specificity was not determined for the clonally expanded peripheral T cells. After ivuxolimab, more expanded clones were found on average in CD8+ T cells than in CD4+ T cells. Low levels of normalized T-cell clonal expansion were also shown by some nonresponding patients.

This clone was found once. Its antigen is not yet known. Base qualities are not at hand, and no much larger clone is one base apart. Patients with autoimmune disease history or receiving systemic immunosuppression were excluded from the trial. Peripheral blood for TCR sequencing was drawn from every dose cohort at baseline, at cycle 4 day 1 and at cycle 7 day 1. The samples were drawn from a first-in-human, open-label, multicenter phase I dose-escalation trial of ivuxolimab. Adults with locally advanced or metastatic head and neck squamous cell, hepatocellular, melanoma or renal cell carcinoma were enrolled in the trial. Before TCR sequencing, CD4+ T cells and CD8+ T cells were sorted from peripheral blood as separate populations. For sequencing of the TCRbeta CDR3 region, genomic DNA was extracted from the sorted cells. The immunoSEQ Assay was used to sequence the TCRbeta CDR3 regions. Entries here come from immuneACCESS through TCRdb and include only in-frame sequences with V and J called. Some clones fail to appear in such tables; in the studies checked, an unresolved V gene covers under half of the shortfall, and the cause of the remainder is unknown. The sample data list over 55,000 clones, and approximately 80% of these were observed just once. The ten most abundant clones make up approximately 0.63% of the sample.

Sequencing was performed on CD4+ or CD8+ T cells sorted from blood, taken in a trial of the OX40 agonist ivuxolimab. The clonotype was recovered from an adult with an advanced solid tumor such as melanoma, head and neck, liver or kidney cancer.

The sequenced DNA: TGCGCCAGCAGCTGGGGGGACAGGAACTATGGCTACACCTTC. It specifies CASSWGDRNYGYTF. The rearranged segments are TRBV5-1 and TRBJ1-2; the junction holds 8 bases that match TRBD1. Germline trimming: 3 bases from V, 2 bases from J; junction bases outside gene matches: 3. There are 14 amino acids in the CDR3, from cysteine to phenylalanine inclusive. Left in the record is the CDR3 DNA by itself, 42 bases read in frame from the first base. Looking up the germline V gene yields CDR1 SGHRS and CDR2 YFSETQ.